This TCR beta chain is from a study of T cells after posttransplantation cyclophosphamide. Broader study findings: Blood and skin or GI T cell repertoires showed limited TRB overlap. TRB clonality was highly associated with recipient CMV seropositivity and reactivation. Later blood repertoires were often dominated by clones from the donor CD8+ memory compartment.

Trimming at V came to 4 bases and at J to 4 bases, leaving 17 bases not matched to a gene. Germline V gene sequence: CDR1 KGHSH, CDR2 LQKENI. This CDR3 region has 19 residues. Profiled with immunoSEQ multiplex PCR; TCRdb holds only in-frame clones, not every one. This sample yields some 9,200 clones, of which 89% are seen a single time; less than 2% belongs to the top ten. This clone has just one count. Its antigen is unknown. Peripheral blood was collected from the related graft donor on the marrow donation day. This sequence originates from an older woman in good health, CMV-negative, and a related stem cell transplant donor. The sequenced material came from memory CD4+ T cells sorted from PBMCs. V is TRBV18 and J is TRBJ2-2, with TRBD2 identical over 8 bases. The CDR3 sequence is CASSLLQVMAGGATGELFF. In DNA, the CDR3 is TGTGCCAGCTCACTACTACAGGTCATGGCGGGGGGCGCCACCGGGGAGCTGTTTTTT.